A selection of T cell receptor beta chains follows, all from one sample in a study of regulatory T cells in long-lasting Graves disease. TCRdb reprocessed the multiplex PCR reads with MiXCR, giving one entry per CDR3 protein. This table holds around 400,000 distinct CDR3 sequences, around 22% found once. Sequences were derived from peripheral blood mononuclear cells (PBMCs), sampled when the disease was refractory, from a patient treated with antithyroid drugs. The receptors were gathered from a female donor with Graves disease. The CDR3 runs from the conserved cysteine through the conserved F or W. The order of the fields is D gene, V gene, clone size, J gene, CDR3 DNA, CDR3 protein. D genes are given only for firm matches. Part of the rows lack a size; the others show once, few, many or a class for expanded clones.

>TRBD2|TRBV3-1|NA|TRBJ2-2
TGTGCCAGCAGCCAAGGGGGACTAGCGGGCGGCGGGGAGCTGTTTTTT
CASSQGGLAGGGELFF
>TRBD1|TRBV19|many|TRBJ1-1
TGTGCCAGTAGTAGACGGACAGGGGCAACAGCTTTCTTT
CASSRRTGATAFF
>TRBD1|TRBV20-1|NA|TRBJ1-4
TGCAGTGCTAGGCAGGGGGCGAGTGAAAAACTGTTTTTT
CSARQGASEKLFF
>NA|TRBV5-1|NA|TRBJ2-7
TGCGCCAGCAGCTTGGGGGCAGCCCCTGACTACGAGCAGTACTTC
CASSLGAAPDYEQYF
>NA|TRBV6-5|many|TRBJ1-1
TGTGCCAGCAGTTACATTCCGGGAAACACTGAAGCTTTCTTT
CASSYIPGNTEAFF
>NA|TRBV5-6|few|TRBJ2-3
TGTGCCAGCAGCTCCTTTGACCGCACAGATACGCAGTATTTT
CASSSFDRTDTQYF
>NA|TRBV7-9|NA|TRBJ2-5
TGTGCCAGCAGCCCAGAGAAGACCCAGTACTTC
CASSPEKTQYF
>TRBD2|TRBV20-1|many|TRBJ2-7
TGCAGTGCTAGAATCGGCCCGGGGGGGCGGGTCTATACTAGCGGGATCTACGAGCAGTACTTC
CSARIGPGGRVYTSGIYEQYF
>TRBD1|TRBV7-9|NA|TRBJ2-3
TGTGCCAGCAGAGGGGGCTTAGGCACAGATACGCAGTATTTT
CASRGGLGTDTQYF
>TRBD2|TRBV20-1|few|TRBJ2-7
TGCAGTGCTAGAGATGCGGGAGGCTTCTATTCCTACGAGCAGTACTTC
CSARDAGGFYSYEQYF
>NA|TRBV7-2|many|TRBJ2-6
TGTGCCAGCAGTTTAGCCCAGACTGGGGCCAACGTCCTGACTTTC
CASSLAQTGANVLTF
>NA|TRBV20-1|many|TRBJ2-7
TGCAGTGCTAGCCTTAACAGATACGAGCAGTACTTC
CSASLNRYEQYF
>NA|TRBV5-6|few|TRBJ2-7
TGTGCCAGCAGCACGGTCTCCTACGAGCAGTACTTC
CASSTVSYEQYF
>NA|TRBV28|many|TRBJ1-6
TGTGCCAGCAGTTTATGGAGGGCAAGTAGGGAGGATTCACCCCTCCACTTT
CASSLWRASREDSPLHF
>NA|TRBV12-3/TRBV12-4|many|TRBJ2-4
TGTGCCAGCACCGCTTTTGGGAACATTCAGTACTTC
CASTAFGNIQYF
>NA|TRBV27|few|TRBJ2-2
TGTGCCAGCAGTTTATATCCAGGGCCGAACACCGGGGAGCTGTTTTTT
CASSLYPGPNTGELFF
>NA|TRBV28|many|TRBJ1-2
TGTGCCAGCAGTAACAAGCCTGGAAGTAACTATGGCTACACCTTC
CASSNKPGSNYGYTF
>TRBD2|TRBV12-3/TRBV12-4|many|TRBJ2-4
TGTGCCAGCAGTCTGAAGGGACTAGTCGTGAACATTCAGTACTTC
CASSLKGLVVNIQYF
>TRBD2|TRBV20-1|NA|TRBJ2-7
TGCAGTGCTAGTGGACTAGCGGGGGGGCCCTACGAGCAGTACTTC
CSASGLAGGPYEQYF
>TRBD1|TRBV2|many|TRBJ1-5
TGTGCCAGCAGTGACGCCCAGGGGGATATCAATCAGCCCCAGCATTTT
CASSDAQGDINQPQHF
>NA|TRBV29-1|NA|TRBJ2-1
TGCAGCGTTGGGGACGGGTACAATGAGCAGTTCTTC
CSVGDGYNEQFF
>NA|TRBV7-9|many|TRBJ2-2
TGTGCCAGCAGCTCACTCCGGGACATCAAGGGCGGGGAGCTGTTTTTT
CASSSLRDIKGGELFF
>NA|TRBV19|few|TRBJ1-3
TGTGCCAGCGGACGACTCTCTGGAAACACCATATATTTT
CASGRLSGNTIYF
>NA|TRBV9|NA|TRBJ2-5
TGTGCCAGCAGCGTAGATATCGGGCAGCAAGAGACCCAGTACTTC
CASSVDIGQQETQYF
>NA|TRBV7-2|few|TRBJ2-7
TGTGCCAGCGGCCCTAGCTTTAATGCCGAGCAGTACTTC
CASGPSFNAEQYF
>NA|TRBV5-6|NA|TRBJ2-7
TGTGCCAGCAGCTTGGGATATCGCGAGCAGTACTTC
CASSLGYREQYF
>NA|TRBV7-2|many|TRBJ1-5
NA
CASSFGPGLSQPQHF
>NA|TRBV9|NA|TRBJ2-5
TGTGCCAGCAGCCCCCGGACAGCCGAAGAGACCCAGTACTTC
CASSPRTAEETQYF
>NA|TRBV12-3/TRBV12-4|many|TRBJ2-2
TGTGCCAGCAGCCTACAGTCCACCGGGGAGCTGTTTTTT
CASSLQSTGELFF
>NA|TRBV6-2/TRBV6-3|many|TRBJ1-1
TGTGCCAGCAGTTTCGGGGCCCGCGGCGCTTTCTTT
CASSFGARGAFF
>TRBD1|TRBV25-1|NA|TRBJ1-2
TGTGCCAGTAGGGAGGAAGGGGGCGTCTATGGCTACACCTTC
CASREEGGVYGYTF
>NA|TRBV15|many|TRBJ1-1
TGTGCCACCAGGGATGAGGGGCGCACTGAAGCTTTCTTT
CATRDEGRTEAFF
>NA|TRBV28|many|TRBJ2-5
TGTGCCAGCACCCTTACCCCGAGAGCCGGGCAAGAGACCCAGTACTTC
CASTLTPRAGQETQYF
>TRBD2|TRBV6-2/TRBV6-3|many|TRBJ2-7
TGTGCCAGCAGTTTTGCTAGCGGGAGGGTTTCCTACGAGCAGTACTTC
CASSFASGRVSYEQYF
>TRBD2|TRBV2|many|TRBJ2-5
TGTGCCAGCAGTAGGGCTAGCGGTGGGCAAGAGACCCAGTACTTC
CASSRASGGQETQYF
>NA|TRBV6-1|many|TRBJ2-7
TGTGCCAGCAGTGAAGCGGGGCCTCGTGCCTACGAGCAGTACTTC
CASSEAGPRAYEQYF
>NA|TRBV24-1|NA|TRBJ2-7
TGTGCCACCAGCAACGTTTACGAGCAGTACTTC
CATSNVYEQYF
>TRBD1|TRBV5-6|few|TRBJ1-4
TGTGCCAGCAGCGTACCCGGGACAGGGATAGATGAAAAACTGTTTTTT
CASSVPGTGIDEKLFF
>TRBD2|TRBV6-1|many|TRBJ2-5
TGTGCCAGCACTCAGACTAGCGGGAGGCAAGAGACCCAGTACTTC
CASTQTSGRQETQYF
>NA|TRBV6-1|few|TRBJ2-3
TGTGCCAGCAGCCCGAGGGGGACAGATACGCAGTATTTT
CASSPRGTDTQYF
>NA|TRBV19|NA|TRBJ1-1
TGTGCCAGTAGTATCGGAGTCCGGGGTAACACTGAAGCTTTCTTT
CASSIGVRGNTEAFF
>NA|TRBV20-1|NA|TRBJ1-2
TGCAGTGCTAGACCGACTGGGGGTTGGAACTATGGCTACACCTTC
CSARPTGGWNYGYTF
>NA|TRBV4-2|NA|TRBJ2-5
TGTGCCAGCAACCTTAAAAAGAAGTGGGGCTCCACGCGGGAGACCCAGTACTTC
CASNLKKKWGSTRETQYF
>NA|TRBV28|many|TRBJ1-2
TGTGCCAGCAGTGCCCCCGTAGCTAACTATGGCTACACCTTC
CASSAPVANYGYTF
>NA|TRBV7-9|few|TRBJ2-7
TGTGCCAGCAGCTCCGTCTTCGGCGAGCAGTACTTC
CASSSVFGEQYF
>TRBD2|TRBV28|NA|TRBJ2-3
TGTGCCAGCAGTTCCCCCCGTGCGGGAGGTTCTGATACGCAGTATTTT
CASSSPRAGGSDTQYF
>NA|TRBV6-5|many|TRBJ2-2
TGTGCCAGCAGTTACTCAGGGACCGGGGAGCTGTTTTTT
CASSYSGTGELFF
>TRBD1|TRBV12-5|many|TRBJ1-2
TGTGCTAGTGGTCCTCAACCCGGGGACAGGGGGTATGGCTACACCTTC
CASGPQPGDRGYGYTF
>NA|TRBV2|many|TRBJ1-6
TGTGCCAGCAGTGAATTGGTGGGAAATTCACCCCTCCACTTT
CASSELVGNSPLHF
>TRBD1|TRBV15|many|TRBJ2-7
TGTGCCACCAGCAGAGATCCGGGACAGGGGTTCGCCGAGCAGTACTTC
CATSRDPGQGFAEQYF
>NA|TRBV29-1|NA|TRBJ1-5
TGCAGCGCCGGGATGGGCAATCAGCCCCAGCATTTT
CSAGMGNQPQHF
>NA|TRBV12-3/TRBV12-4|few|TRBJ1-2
TGTGCCAGCATTCCCTCGGGACCGAACTATGGCTACACCTTC
CASIPSGPNYGYTF